The 11 T cell receptor beta chains listed next were all sequenced from one sample in a study of T cells in Graves' hyperthyroidism and ophthalmopathy. Amplified TCR beta CDR3 regions came from RNA transcripts. First-round RT-PCR of the TCR CDR3 relied on the HTBI primer set. From the multiplex PCR reads, TCRdb called clonotypes with MiXCR, one entry per CDR3 protein. The table has about half a million distinct CDR3 sequences, 20% seen once; the top ten hold more than 20%. Sequenced material: blood. These receptors came from a man between 18 and 35 years old with Graves' hyperthyroidism.

The CDR3 loop reads CASSSQGPGETQYF. CDR3 in DNA: TGTGCCAGCAGCTCACAAGGGCCGGGGGAGACCCAGTACTTC. The chain joins TRBV7-2 to TRBJ2-5, with a tentative D call TRBD2 (5 bases). Per the germline V gene, CDR1 is SGHTA and CDR2 is FQGNSA. The CDR3 runs 14 residues. Trimming stripped 4 bases from V and 5 bases from J, with 14 bases between.

There are a few counts of this clonotype. The chain carries TRBV6-5 and TRBJ2-2; D may be TRBD2 (5 bases). Looked up from germline, CDR1 is MNHEY and CDR2 is SVGAGI. The V and J ends lost 2 bases and 7 bases respectively, with 14 bases between them. This CDR3 has 15 amino acids. The CDR3 DNA is TGTGCCAGCAGTTACGATGCGGGCTCCATCGGGGAGCTGTTTTTT. Translation: CASSYDAGSIGELFF.

This clonotype was counted a few times. A much larger clonotype is one base distant, so this may be a read error. V is TRBV15 and J is TRBJ1-3; TRBD1 might be the D (5 bases). The CDR3 spans 15 residues. Trimming stripped 4 bases from V and 5 bases from J, with 15 bases between. Germline V gives CDR1 LNHNV, CDR2 YYDKDF (reference sequence). CDR3 region: CATSKPGHMRNTIYF. The CDR3 DNA reads as TGTGCCACCAGCAAACCGGGGCATATGAGAAACACCATATATTTT. Full variable domain (outside the CDR3, taken from reference TRBV15 and TRBJ1-3): DAMVIQNPRYQVTQFGKPVTLSCSQTLNHNVMYWYQQKSSQAPKLLFHYYDKDFNNEADTPDNFQSRRPNTSFCFLDIRSPGLGDTAMYLCATSKPGHMRNTIYFGEGSWLTVV.

The chain recombines TRBV11-1 with TRBJ2-2; 7 nucleotides align to TRBD2. Germline loops: CDR1 SGHAT, CDR2 FQDESV (reference sequence). The ends lost 5 bases at V and 7 bases at J; junction bases unmatched: 13. The length of the CDR3 is 16 residues. The CDR3 spells CASSPLRGLTVGELFF. In DNA, the CDR3 is TGTGCCAGCAGCCCCTTGCGGGGGTTGACAGTCGGGGAGCTGTTTTTT.

This clonotype was observed at least ten times. This chain uses TRBV28 with TRBJ2-5; TRBD1 agrees at 9 bases. Germline V gene lookup returns CDR1 MDHEN and CDR2 SYDVKM. The CDR3 covers 16 residues. The V and J ends lost 4 bases and 4 bases, in that order; junction bases with no gene match: 10. The CDR3, as DNA: TGTGCCAGCAGTTATCCCCCGGACAGGGGAATAGAGACCCAGTACTTC. Translating gives CASSYPPDRGIETQYF.

This clonotype has ten or more counts. J is TRBJ1-1 and V is TRBV6-1; TRBD1 matches at 9 bases. CDR1 is MNHNS, CDR2 SASEGT, per germline. The CDR3 consists of 16 residues. The V and J ends lost 5 bases and 0 bases, in that order; junction bases with no gene match: 7. CDR3 bases: TGTGCCAGCAGTATGGGACAGGGATTTTTGAACACTGAAGCTTTCTTT. Translated: CASSMGQGFLNTEAFF.

This clonotype was found many times. The rearrangement joins TRBV5-1 to TRBJ1-2; TRBD1 agrees at 8 bases. The V and J ends lost 4 bases and 0 bases, in that order; junction bases with no gene match: 8. This CDR3 spans 16 amino acids. Germline assignment: CDR1 SGHRS and CDR2 YFSETQ. CDR3 coding DNA: TGCGCCAGCAGCCGAGTCACAGGGGGGACTAACTATGGCTACACCTTC. This sequence encodes CASSRVTGGTNYGYTF. The complete variable domain, with remaining parts taken from reference TRBV5-1 and TRBJ1-2, reads KAGVTQTPRYLIKTRGQQVTLSCSPISGHRSVSWYQQTPGQGLQFLFEYFSETQRNKGNFPGRFSGRQFSNSRSEMNVSTLELGDSALYLCASSRVTGGTNYGYTFGSGTRLTVV.

This clonotype was picked up many times. The rearrangement uses TRBV28 and TRBJ2-7; 9 bases fit TRBD1. This CDR3 comprises 14 residues. Losses at the gene ends were 7 bases for V and 1 base for J; bases not matched to a gene: 5. CDR1 MDHEN and CDR2 SYDVKM come from the germline V gene. Here the CDR3 DNA reads TGTGCCAGCACCGGGACAGGGATTTCCTACGAGCAGTACTTC. This codes for CASTGTGISYEQYF.

This clonotype turned up a few times. The V gene is TRBV6-1, the J gene TRBJ2-7, with a possible D match to TRBD2 (6 bases). The V end was cut by 7 bases, the J end by 6 bases, with 13 bases between. In germline, CDR1 is MNHNS, CDR2 SASEGT. CDR3 size: 12 residues. The CDR3 loop is CASTPGVGEQYF. Here the CDR3 DNA reads TGTGCCAGCACCCCGGGAGTAGGCGAGCAGTACTTC.

This clonotype showed up many times. The chain couples TRBV6-1 to TRBJ1-1; tentatively, D is TRBD1 (5 bases). The CDR3 loop spans 14 amino acids. V dropped 6 bases and J dropped 3 bases, with 14 bases sitting between them. Germline-derived CDR1 and CDR2 are MNHNS and SASEGT. DNA of the CDR3: TGTGCCAGCAGCGCCTCCGGGACCTACACTGAAGCTTTCTTT. Translating gives CASSASGTYTEAFF.

In its sample, this clonotype was seen many times. The gene calls are TRBV20-1 and TRBJ1-5; D ambiguous. Trimming shortened V by 6 bases and J by 2 bases, and 11 bases separated the two germline ends. CDR1 DFQATT and CDR2 SNEGSKA come from the germline V gene (reference sequence). The CDR3 runs 13 residues. The CDR3 bases are TGCAGTGCCCTAGGGAGAGGCAATCAGCCCCAGCATTTT. It encodes CSALGRGNQPQHF.